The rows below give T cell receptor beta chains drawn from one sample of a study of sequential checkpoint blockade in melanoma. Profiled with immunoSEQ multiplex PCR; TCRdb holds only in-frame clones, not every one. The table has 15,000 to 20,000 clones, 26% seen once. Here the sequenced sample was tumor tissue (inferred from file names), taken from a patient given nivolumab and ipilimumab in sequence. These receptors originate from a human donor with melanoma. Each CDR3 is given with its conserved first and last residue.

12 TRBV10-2 CAGRDGNTEAFF
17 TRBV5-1 CASSLGVGGGRSYEQYF
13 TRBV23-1 CASSFGGTNEQFF
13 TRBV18 CASSPPRTDTQYF
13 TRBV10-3 CAISESGLSGYTF
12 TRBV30 CAWSWAGYEQYF
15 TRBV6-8 CASSYRGQGVYGYTF
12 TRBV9 CASSPREETQYF
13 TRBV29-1 CSCRADSNQPQHF
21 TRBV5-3 CARSLWLAGGTTPEVYNEQFF
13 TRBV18 CASSEDQAQPQHF
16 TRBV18 CASSPSFGQGGQPQHF
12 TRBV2 CASSASGYEQYF
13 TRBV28 CATFGTPKNEQFF
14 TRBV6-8 CASSVAGWGETQYF
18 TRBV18 CASSRPRALTVSGNTIYF
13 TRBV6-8 CASSFSKNQPQHF
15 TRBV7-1 CASSPGQRNTDTQYF